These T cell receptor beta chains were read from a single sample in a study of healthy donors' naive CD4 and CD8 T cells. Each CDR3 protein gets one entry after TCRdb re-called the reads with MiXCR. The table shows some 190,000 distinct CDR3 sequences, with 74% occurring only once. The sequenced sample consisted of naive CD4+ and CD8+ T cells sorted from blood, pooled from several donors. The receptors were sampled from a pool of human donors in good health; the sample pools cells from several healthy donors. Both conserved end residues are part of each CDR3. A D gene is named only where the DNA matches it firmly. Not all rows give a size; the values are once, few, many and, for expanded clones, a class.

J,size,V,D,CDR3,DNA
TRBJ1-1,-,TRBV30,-,CAWRGLPNTEAFF,TGTGCCTGGAGGGGACTACCGAACACTGAAGCTTTCTTT
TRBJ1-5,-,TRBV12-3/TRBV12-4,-,CASSPGRGGSNQPQHF,TGTGCCAGCAGCCCTGGCAGGGGCGGAAGCAATCAGCCCCAGCATTTT
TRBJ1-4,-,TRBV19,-,CASGRQSSSEKLSF,TGTGCCAGTGGACGACAGTCCTCTAGTGAAAAACTGTCTTTT
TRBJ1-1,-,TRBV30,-,CASTPPGREGMKIEAFF,TGTGCCTCGACTCCACCCGGACGGGAGGGGATGAAAATCGAAGCTTTCTTT
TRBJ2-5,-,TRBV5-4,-,CASSLELSQPETQYF,TGTGCCAGCAGCTTGGAGCTTTCCCAGCCCGAGACCCAGTACTTC
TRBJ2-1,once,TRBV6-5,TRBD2,CASSYSSSGTYYNEQFF,TGTGCCAGCAGTTACTCATCTAGCGGGACTTACTACAATGAGCAGTTCTTC
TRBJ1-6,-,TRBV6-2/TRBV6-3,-,CASGAGPRESNSPLHF,TGTGCCAGCGGCGCAGGGCCTCGCGAGAGTAATTCACCCCTCCACTTT
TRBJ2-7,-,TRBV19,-,CASSPPLSVDYEQYF,TGTGCCAGTAGCCCTCCCCTGAGTGTGGACTACGAGCAGTACTTC
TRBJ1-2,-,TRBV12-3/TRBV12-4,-,CASSHPGFLDGYTF,TGTGCCAGCAGTCATCCAGGGTTTTTGGATGGCTACACCTTC
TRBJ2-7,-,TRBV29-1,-,CSVVGGYSYEQYF,TGCAGCGTTGTAGGGGGATACTCCTACGAGCAGTACTTC
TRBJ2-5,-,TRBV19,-,CASSQHGTPKETQYF,TGTGCCAGTAGTCAACACGGGACTCCCAAAGAGACCCAGTACTTC
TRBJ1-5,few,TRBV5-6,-,CASSLGVQPQHF,TGTGCCAGCAGCTTGGGGGTACAGCCCCAGCATTTT
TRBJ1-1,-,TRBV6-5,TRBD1,CASSYEGGVNTEAFF,TGTGCCAGCAGTTACGAAGGGGGCGTGAACACTGAAGCTTTCTTT
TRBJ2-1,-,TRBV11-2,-,CASSLDRWETNEQFF,TGTGCCAGCAGCTTAGATCGGTGGGAGACCAATGAGCAGTTCTTC
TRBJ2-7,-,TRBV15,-,CATSRDLVQSSYEQYF,TGTGCCACCAGCAGAGACCTCGTACAGAGCTCCTACGAGCAGTACTTC
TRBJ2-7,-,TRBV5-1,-,CASRLDTSYEQYF,TGCGCCAGCAGATTAGACACTTCCTACGAGCAGTACTTC
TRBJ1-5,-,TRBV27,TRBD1,CASSATGFYQPQHF,TGTGCCAGCAGCGCGACAGGGTTTTATCAGCCCCAGCATTTT
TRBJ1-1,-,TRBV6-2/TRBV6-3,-,CAGSLTFLQGNTEAFF,TGTGCCGGCAGCCTAACATTCCTACAGGGGAACACTGAAGCTTTCTTT
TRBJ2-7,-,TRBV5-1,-,CASSPELVLAYEQYF,TGCGCCAGCAGCCCCGAGTTGGTGCTGGCCTACGAGCAGTACTTC
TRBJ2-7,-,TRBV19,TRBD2,CASSTLPGTSGAEQYF,TGTGCCAGTAGTACTCTACCCGGGACTAGCGGGGCCGAGCAGTACTTC
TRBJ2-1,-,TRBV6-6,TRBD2,CASSYRAGAEGTSGRNEQFF,TGTGCCAGCAGCTACAGAGCGGGAGCCGAGGGGACTAGCGGGAGAAATGAGCAGTTCTTC
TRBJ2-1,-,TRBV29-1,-,CSAEASYNEQFF,TGCAGCGCTGAGGCCTCCTACAATGAGCAGTTCTTC
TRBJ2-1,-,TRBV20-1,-,CSARNRLAEQFF,TGCAGTGCTAGGAACCGGTTGGCTGAGCAGTTCTTC
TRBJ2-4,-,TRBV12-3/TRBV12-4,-,CASSLRGSIQYF,TGTGCCAGCAGTTTACGAGGTAGCATTCAGTACTTC
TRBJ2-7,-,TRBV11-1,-,CASSLWSPGNEQYF,TGTGCCAGCAGCTTATGGTCCCCGGGCAACGAGCAGTACTTC
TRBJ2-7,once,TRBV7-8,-,CASSLPLGEQYF,TGTGCCAGCAGCCTGCCCCTCGGCGAGCAGTACTTC
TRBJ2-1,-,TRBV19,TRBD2,CASTGGNEQFF,TGTGCCAGTACGGGAGGGAATGAGCAGTTCTTC
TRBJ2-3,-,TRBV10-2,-,CASRLGGSTDTQYF,TGCGCCAGCCGCCTTGGGGGGAGCACAGATACGCAGTATTTT
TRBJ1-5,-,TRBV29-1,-,CSVIPGAGNQPQHF,TGCAGCGTTATTCCAGGGGCCGGCAATCAGCCCCAGCATTTT